A selection of T cell receptor beta chains follows, all from one sample in a study of blood T cell repertoires in COVID-19. Produced via immunoSEQ multiplex PCR; TCRdb's table is partial and in-frame only. The profile shows roughly 110,000 clones, about 64% of them singletons. The sequenced material came from peripheral blood. The receptors were gathered from a human donor with acute or convalescent COVID-19. The donor label of this sample is uncertain. Each CDR3 is given with its conserved first and last residue. D genes are given only for firm matches. Clone sizes are given selectively: once, few, many, or a class where the clone is expanded.

CDR3: CASSPFRDNKETQYF
DNA: TGCGCCAGCAGCCCCTTCCGGGACAATAAAGAGACCCAGTACTTC
V: TRBV5-1
J: TRBJ2-5
D: NA
size: NA

CDR3: CASSQDISGGAGTDTQYF
DNA: TGTGCCAGCAGCCAAGATATTAGCGGGGGGGCAGGCACAGATACGCAGTATTTT
V: TRBV3-1/TRBV3-2
J: TRBJ2-3
D: TRBD2
size: NA

CDR3: CASSPGQQIYGYTF
DNA: TGTGCCTCCTCTCCGGGACAGCAAATCTATGGCTACACCTTC
V: TRBV10-3
J: TRBJ1-2
D: TRBD1
size: NA

CDR3: CATGNRVGSGANVLTF
DNA: TGTGCCACCGGAAACAGGGTTGGCTCTGGGGCCAACGTCCTGACTTTC
V: TRBV24-1
J: TRBJ2-6
D: NA
size: NA

CDR3: CASSQEGAGANVLTF
DNA: TGTGCCAGCAGCCAAGAAGGGGCTGGGGCCAACGTCCTGACTTTC
V: TRBV3-1/TRBV3-2
J: TRBJ2-6
D: NA
size: once

CDR3: CASSLAASGGRDTQYF
DNA: TGTGCCAGCAGCTTAGCGGCTAGCGGGGGGAGGGATACGCAGTATTTT
V: TRBV7-2
J: TRBJ2-3
D: TRBD2
size: NA

CDR3: CASLGGPDTQYF
DNA: TGCGCCAGCCTAGGGGGTCCAGATACGCAGTATTTT
V: TRBV10-2
J: TRBJ2-3
D: NA
size: NA

CDR3: CASRLRAENTGELFF
DNA: TGTGCCAGTCGCTTGAGGGCCGAGAACACCGGGGAGCTGTTTTTT
V: TRBV19
J: TRBJ2-2
D: NA
size: once

CDR3: CATSDWTKTGELFF
DNA: TGTGCCACCAGTGACTGGACAAAAACCGGGGAGCTGTTTTTT
V: TRBV24-1
J: TRBJ2-2
D: NA
size: once

CDR3: CASSLFSQGKETQYF
DNA: TGCGCCAGCAGCTTGTTCTCACAGGGGAAAGAGACCCAGTACTTC
V: TRBV5-1
J: TRBJ2-5
D: TRBD1
size: NA

CDR3: CASRDSKRNQPQHF
DNA: TGTGCCAGCCGGGACTCCAAACGCAATCAGCCCCAGCATTTT
V: TRBV28
J: TRBJ1-5
D: NA
size: NA

CDR3: CASSNRGETQYF
DNA: TGTGCCAGTAGTAATAGAGGGGAGACCCAGTACTTC
V: TRBV19
J: TRBJ2-5
D: NA
size: few

CDR3: CASSQGRQPQHF
DNA: TGTGCCAGCAGTCAGGGTCGCCAGCCCCAGCATTTT
V: TRBV28
J: TRBJ1-5
D: NA
size: NA